A single sample is the source of the 27 T cell receptor beta chains below, sequenced in a study of T cells in Graves' hyperthyroidism and ophthalmopathy. Researchers took RNA transcripts and amplified the TCR beta CDR3 regions from them. Primed by the HTBI set, a first-round RT-PCR was run on the TCR CDR3. One entry per CDR3 protein, called by TCRdb with MiXCR from the multiplex PCR reads. The sample includes roughly 700,000 distinct CDR3 sequences, around 15% seen only once; the top ten take about 14%. Sequencing used blood. The source is a man in his fifties or sixties with Graves' hyperthyroidism.

This clonotype was seen at least ten times. The chain carries TRBV6-1 and TRBJ1-4; D gene uncertain. The CDR3 is 15 amino acids. Germline V lookup: CDR1 MNHNS, CDR2 SASEGT. Between the trimmed V and J ends, which lost 2 bases and 0 bases, there was a span of 7 bases. The CDR3 DNA is TGTGCCAGCAGTGAAAGCAGTGCAACTAATGAAAAACTGTTTTTT. Protein sequence: CASSESSATNEKLFF.

Details on this clonotype: A read error may explain this, as a much larger clone is one base away. The V gene is TRBV2, the J gene TRBJ1-3; TRBD1 aligns across 7 bases. Per germline, CDR1 SNHLY and CDR2 FYNNEI. The CDR3 is made up of 15 amino acids. The CDR3 loop reads CASNENRGAGNTIYF. DNA for the CDR3: TGTGCCAGCAATGAAAACAGGGGAGCCGGAAACACCATATATTTT. Drawing the rest from reference TRBV2 and TRBJ1-3, the complete variable domain is EPEVTQTPSHQVTQMGQEVILRCVPISNHLYFYWYRQILGQKVEFLVSFYNNEISEKSEIFDDQFSVERPDGSNFTLKIRSTKLEDSAMYFCASNENRGAGNTIYFGEGSWLTVV.

This clonotype has just a few counts. The chain is built from TRBV20-1 and TRBJ2-3; D could derive from TRBD1 or TRBD2 (6 bases each). The CDR3 runs to 17 residues. The ends were cut back, 8 bases at V and 0 bases at J, with 24 bases in the middle. In germline, CDR1 is DFQATT, CDR2 SNEGSKA (reference sequence). CDR3 loop: CSLVDGSMRGSTDTQYF. DNA for the CDR3: TGCAGTCTGGTGGACGGGAGTATGAGGGGGAGCACAGATACGCAGTATTTT.

This clonotype was counted at least ten times. The rearrangement joins TRBV28 to TRBJ2-7; D not resolved. The CDR3 has 12 residues. Germline CDR1 MDHEN, CDR2 SYDVKM. V lost 5 bases and J 3 bases, leaving 8 bases between the germline ends. The CDR3, as DNA: TGTGCCAGCAGTCCTCCGCGCTACGAGCAGTACTTC. Translation gives CASSPPRYEQYF.

This clonotype was seen a handful of times. The CDR3 region is CASSRQGREQYF. The CDR3 bases are TGTGCCAGCAGTCGACAGGGGAGGGAGCAGTACTTC. The chain has TRBV3-1 and TRBJ2-7; 8 positions match TRBD1. The J segment lost 7 bases and the V segment lost 6 bases, leaving 5 bases of the junction unmatched. CDR1 is LGHDT and CDR2 is YNNKEL in the germline V gene (reference sequence). CDR3 length: 12 amino acids.

This clonotype appeared many times. This chain links TRBV7-9 with TRBJ2-1; D is uncertain. Trimming shortened V by 4 bases and J by 8 bases, and 6 bases separated the two germline ends. Germline CDR1 reads SEHNR; CDR2 reads FQNEAQ (reference sequence). This CDR3 spans 11 amino acids. CDR3: CASSYQDEQFF. The CDR3 nucleotides read TGTGCCAGCAGCTATCAGGATGAGCAGTTCTTC.

This chain links TRBV30 with TRBJ1-2; D uncertain. The CDR3 is 11 amino acids. The germline gives CDR1 GTSNPN, CDR2 SVGIG (reference sequence). V lost 2 bases, J lost 14 bases, and 15 bases lay in between. DNA of the CDR3: TGTGCCTGGAGTCTCGGCAGGCCCTTAACCTTC. Translating gives CAWSLGRPLTF.

V gene TRBV28 combines with J gene TRBJ1-5; D unclear. V shed 10 bases and J shed 5 bases, with 12 bases lying between them. Looked up from germline, CDR1 is MDHEN and CDR2 is SYDVKM. CDR3 length equals 12 residues. CDR3 amino acids: CATALADQPQHF. DNA of the CDR3: TGTGCCACCGCTTTGGCCGATCAGCCCCAGCATTTT.

This chain connects TRBV9 to TRBJ2-7, with 11 bases matching TRBD2. V was clipped by 0 bases and J by 2 bases; unmatched bases: 1. The length of the CDR3 is 15 residues. Germline-derived CDR1 and CDR2 are SGDLS and YYNGEE. The CDR3 DNA sequence: TGTGCCAGCAGCGTAGGACTAGCGGGGCCCTACGAGCAGTACTTC. Encoded protein: CASSVGLAGPYEQYF.

About this clonotype itself: A single base separates this from a much larger clone, so it may be a read error. This sequence joins TRBV6-1 and TRBJ2-2; unclear D gene. Per the germline V gene, CDR1 is MNHNS and CDR2 is SASEGT. The V gene lost 4 bases and the J gene lost 0 bases, with 15 bases spanning the gap. The CDR3 has 17 residues. CDR3 sequence: CASSGPWSGANTGELFF. The CDR3 DNA reads as TGTGCCAGCAGTGGTCCGTGGAGTGGTGCGAACACCGGGGAGCTGTTTTTT.

This clonotype was observed at least ten times. V is TRBV30 and J is TRBJ1-2; D unresolved. Per germline, CDR1 GTSNPN and CDR2 SVGIG (reference sequence). The CDR3 is 13 amino acids. Trimming removed 2 bases from V and 7 bases from J, with 14 bases in between. The CDR3 DNA follows: TGTGCCTGGAGTTTTGGAGGAGAGATTGGCTACACCTTC. This gives the protein CAWSFGGEIGYTF.

The chain has TRBV7-3 and TRBJ2-7; D is tentatively TRBD1 or TRBD2 (5 bases each). V dropped 5 bases and J dropped 6 bases, with 20 bases sitting between them. Germline V gene lookup returns CDR1 SGHTA and CDR2 FQGTGA. The CDR3 runs 15 residues. CDR3 loop: CASSQPGPPSGEQYF. In DNA form, the CDR3 reads TGTGCCAGCAGCCAACCGGGACCGCCTTCCGGCGAGCAGTACTTC.

Many counts were recorded for this clonotype. The chain is built from TRBV28 and TRBJ2-6, with TRBD1 identical over 7 bases. V dropped 8 bases and J dropped 0; count of bases not matched to a gene: 10. Germline V CDR1 and CDR2: MDHEN, SYDVKM. The CDR3 sequence is 17 residues long. In DNA form, the CDR3 reads TGTGCCAGCGGATCGACAGGGCCTCCCTCTGGGGCCAACGTCCTGACTTTC. Residues: CASGSTGPPSGANVLTF. The entire variable domain, with the rest obtained from reference TRBV28 and TRBJ2-6, is as follows: DVKVTQSSRYLVKRTGEKVFLECVQDMDHENMFWYRQDPGLGLRLIYFSYDVKMKEKGDIPEGYSVSREKKERFSLILESASTNQTSMYLCASGSTGPPSGANVLTFGAGSRLTVL.

V and J are TRBV24-1 and TRBJ2-3; 14 bases are shared with TRBD2. The ends lost 9 bases at V and 10 bases at J; junction bases unmatched: 2. Germline V gives CDR1 KGHDR, CDR2 SFDVKD. This CDR3 region has 12 residues. For the CDR3, the DNA is TGTGCCACCGGGACTAGCGGGAGTGCGCAGTATTTT. This translates into CATGTSGSAQYF.

The chain combines TRBV29-1 with TRBJ2-3; tentatively, D is TRBD1 or TRBD2 (5 bases each). CDR1 SQVTM and CDR2 ANQGSEA come from the germline V gene. V lost 3 bases to trimming and J lost 1 base, with 11 bases between them. The CDR3 is made up of 14 amino acids. The CDR3 protein is CSVETGAGTDTQYF. The CDR3 DNA sequence: TGCAGCGTTGAGACCGGGGCTGGCACAGATACGCAGTATTTT.

The chain links TRBV7-8 to TRBJ2-1; 10 nucleotides agree with TRBD2. Germline CDR1 and CDR2: SGHVS and FQNEAQ. The J segment lost 7 bases and the V segment lost 5 bases, leaving 11 bases of the junction unmatched. The length of the CDR3 is 16 residues. CDR3 sequence: CASSVVSSGRRNEQFF. In DNA form, the CDR3 reads TGTGCCAGCAGCGTTGTTTCTAGCGGGAGACGGAATGAGCAGTTCTTC.

This chain links TRBV29-1 with TRBJ2-5; D remains ambiguous. The CDR3 has 12 amino acids. The germline gives CDR1 SQVTM, CDR2 ANQGSEA. The V gene lost 4 bases and the J gene lost 5 bases, with 11 bases spanning the gap. The CDR3 region has the DNA TGCAGCGTTGCGCGACCCGAGGAGACCCAGTACTTC. Protein sequence: CSVARPEETQYF.

This rearrangement joins TRBV27 to TRBJ2-1; D perhaps matches TRBD2 (5 bases). Trimming pared 6 bases from V and 9 bases from J, leaving 24 bases between. The CDR3 contains 16 residues. Looked up from germline, CDR1 is MNHEY and CDR2 is SMNVEV (reference sequence). The CDR3 sequence: CASSPITGKKLIEQFF. In DNA, the CDR3 is TGTGCCAGCAGCCCCATTACGGGGAAGAAGCTTATTGAGCAGTTCTTC.

This clonotype was counted ten times or more. Germline and junction disagree at one end, which may indicate a read error. V usage is TRBV12-3 or TRBV12-4 and J usage is TRBJ1-1, with D uncertain. This CDR3 is built from 13 residues. CDR3 protein: CASTLTAKTEAFF. Written as DNA, the CDR3 is TGTGCCAGCACTTTAACTGCGAAGACTGAAGCTTTCTTT.

This clonotype was seen a few times. This rearrangement joins TRBV10-2 to TRBJ1-2; 8 positions agree with TRBD1. Germline V lookup: CDR1 WSHSY, CDR2 SAAADI. CDR3 size: 12 residues. The V segment lost 3 bases and the J segment 10 bases; nucleotides outside the gene matches: 4. CDR3 nucleotides: TGCGCCAGCAGTGACCCGGACAGGGTCTACACCTTC. Residues: CASSDPDRVYTF.

Notes on this clonotype: One end of the junction is discordant with germline, which a read error may explain. V usage is TRBV6-2 or TRBV6-3 and J usage is TRBJ1-5; D possibly corresponds to TRBD1 (5 bases). Germline-derived CDR1 and CDR2 are MNHEY and SVGEGT. The CDR3 sequence is 14 residues long. The CDR3 region is CASGYGAGDQPQHF. The CDR3 DNA reads TGTGCCAGCGGTTATGGGGCAGGTGATCAGCCCCAGCATTTT.

Many counts were recorded for this clonotype. The chain's CDR3 is CASSLGQGGNTEAFF. For the CDR3, the DNA is TGTGCCAGCAGTTTGGGCCAGGGCGGGAACACTGAAGCTTTCTTT. J is TRBJ1-1 and V is TRBV27; tentatively, D is TRBD1 (5 bases). The CDR3 has 15 residues. V was trimmed by 3 bases and J by 1 base, leaving 12 bases between them. Germline V lookup: CDR1 MNHEY, CDR2 SMNVEV (reference sequence).

This clonotype was detected many times. The gene calls are TRBV9 and TRBJ2-7; 14 bases are shared with TRBD2. CDR3 length: 16 residues. From germline, CDR1 is SGDLS and CDR2 YYNGEE. V lost 4 bases, J lost 0 bases, and 3 bases stayed unmatched. This CDR3 reads CASSKGTSGSSYEQYF. The CDR3 DNA reads TGTGCCAGCAGCAAGGGGACTAGCGGGAGCTCCTACGAGCAGTACTTC.

The CDR3: CASSMTGGRETQYF. Here the CDR3 DNA reads TGCGCCAGCAGCATGACAGGGGGCAGGGAGACCCAGTACTTC. This chain links TRBV5-1 with TRBJ2-5, with 10 bases lining up with TRBD1. Germline loops: CDR1 SGHRS, CDR2 YFSETQ. The CDR3 consists of 14 residues. After removal of 4 bases from V and 5 bases from J, the junction contained 5 bases not matched to a gene.

This clonotype was detected ten times or more. V and J are TRBV6-1 and TRBJ2-7; D might be TRBD2 (6 bases). CDR1 and CDR2 (germline): MNHNS, SASEGT. V was pared by 8 bases and J by 2 bases, with 16 bases between. This CDR3 is 14 amino acids long. The CDR3, as DNA: TGTGCCAGCTCCTTGCGACTAGGGACCTACGAGCAGTACTTC. Its translation: CASSLRLGTYEQYF.

This clonotype was observed many times. The chain employs TRBV12-3 or TRBV12-4 and TRBJ2-3; 8 bases fit TRBD2. This CDR3 comprises 13 residues. J lost 5 bases, V lost 6 bases, and 4 bases had no gene match. The CDR3 region is CASRAGAGDTQYF. In DNA form, the CDR3 reads TGTGCCAGCAGAGCGGGAGCGGGAGATACGCAGTATTTT.

CDR3 bases: TGTGCCAGCAGCTTAGCGTCCAGGGAAGCTTTCTTT. It encodes CASSLASREAFF. The V call is TRBV7-9, the J call TRBJ1-1; D is uncertain. The CDR3 spans 12 residues. Trimming cost V 0 bases and J 8 bases, with 7 bases left between them. Germline CDR1 reads SEHNR; CDR2 reads FQNEAQ (reference sequence). The complete variable domain, with remaining parts taken from reference TRBV7-9 and TRBJ1-1, reads DTGVSQNPRHKITKRGQNVTFRCDPISEHNRLYWYRQTLGQGPEFLTYFQNEAQLEKSRLLSDRFSAERPKGSFSTLEIQRTEQGDSAMYLCASSLASREAFFGQGTRLTVV.